This TCR beta chain is from a study of T cell clonotyping in hematopoietic cell transplantation. Note on this clone: Its antigen is not known.

Blood collection times were about day -28 and days 30, 100, 180 posttransplant. V was shortened by 1 base and J by 6 bases, with 13 bases between the two germline ends. Germline CDR1 SGHTA, CDR2 FQGTGA. This CDR3 contains 14 residues. Broader study findings: No sorting was done, leaving CD4 and CD8 contributions mixed.

Clones were read by immunoSEQ multiplex PCR, and TCRdb kept only the in-frame ones, dropping some. The table includes under 8,000 clones, around a third detected once. The receptor was derived from a female patient aged 60 to 70 who had an allogeneic stem cell transplant, so the T cells may come from the graft donor. Some clones in this sample may be carry-over from other donors' samples. The starting material was peripheral blood mononuclear cells, obtained 30 days after allogeneic stem cell transplant. V and J are TRBV7-3 and TRBJ2-7; D is uncertain. CDR3 in amino acids: CASSLSSRLSEQYF. The CDR3 nucleotides read TGTGCCAGCAGCTTAAGTAGCAGGCTAAGCGAGCAGTACTTC.